This T cell receptor (beta chain) derives from a study of OX40 agonist ivuxolimab in advanced cancers. Assay used: immunoSEQ multiplex PCR; TCRdb lists only in-frame clones, some missing. The sample consists of roughly 48,000 clones, roughly 81% of them appearing once. The ends were cut back, 4 bases at V and 1 base at J, with 15 bases in the middle. The CDR3 has 15 amino acids. The germline gives CDR1 SGHRS, CDR2 YFSETQ. The count of this clone is one. The sequencing used CD4+ or CD8+ T cells sorted from blood, collected in a trial of the OX40 agonist ivuxolimab. The chain uses TRBV5-1 and TRBJ2-7; D is possibly TRBD1 (6 bases). The clonotype originates from an adult with an advanced solid tumor such as melanoma, head and neck, liver or kidney cancer. CDR3 bases: TGCGCCAGCAGCCCGGGCAGGGGTCAATCCTACGAGCAGTACTTC. Translated, it gives CASSPGRGQSYEQYF.